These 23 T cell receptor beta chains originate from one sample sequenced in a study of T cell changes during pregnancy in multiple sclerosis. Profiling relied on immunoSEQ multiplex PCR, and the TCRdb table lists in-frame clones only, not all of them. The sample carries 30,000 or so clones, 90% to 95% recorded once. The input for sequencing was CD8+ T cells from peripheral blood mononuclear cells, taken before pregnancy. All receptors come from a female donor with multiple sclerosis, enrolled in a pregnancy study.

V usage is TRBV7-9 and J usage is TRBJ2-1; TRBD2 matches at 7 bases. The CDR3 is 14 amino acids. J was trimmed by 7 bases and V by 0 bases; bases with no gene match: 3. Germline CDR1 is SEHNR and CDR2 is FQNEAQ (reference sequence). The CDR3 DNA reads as TGTGCCAGCAGCTTAGCGGGACTAACGAATGAGCAGTTCTTC. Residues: CASSLAGLTNEQFF.

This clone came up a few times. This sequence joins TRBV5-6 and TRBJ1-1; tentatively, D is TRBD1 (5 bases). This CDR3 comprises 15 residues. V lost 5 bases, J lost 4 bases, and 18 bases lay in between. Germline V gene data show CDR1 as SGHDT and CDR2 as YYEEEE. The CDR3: CASSWGDQALTEAFF. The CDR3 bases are TGTGCCAGCAGTTGGGGGGACCAGGCCCTCACTGAAGCTTTCTTT.

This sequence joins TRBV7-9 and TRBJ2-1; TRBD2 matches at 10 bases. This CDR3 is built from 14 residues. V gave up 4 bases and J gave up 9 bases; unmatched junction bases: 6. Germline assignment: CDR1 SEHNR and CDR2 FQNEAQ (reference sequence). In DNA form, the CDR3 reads TGTGCCAGCAGCTCTAGCGGGAGTCCTCTTGAGCAGTTCTTC. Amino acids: CASSSSGSPLEQFF. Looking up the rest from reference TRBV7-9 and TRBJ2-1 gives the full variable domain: DTGVSQNPRHKITKRGQNVTFRCDPISEHNRLYWYRQTLGQGPEFLTYFQNEAQLEKSRLLSDRFSAERPKGSFSTLEIQRTEQGDSAMYLCASSSSGSPLEQFFGPGTRLTVL.

CDR3 DNA sequence: TGTGCCAGCAGCTACTGGAGCGGGACCCAAGAGACCCAGTACTTC. Translating it yields CASSYWSGTQETQYF. The rearrangement uses TRBV11-2 and TRBJ2-5; 7 bases agree with TRBD2. The CDR3 totals 15 residues. Germline V CDR1 and CDR2: SGHAT, FQNNGV. J lost 1 base, V lost 4 bases, and 6 bases had no gene match. The full variable domain, in which reference TRBV11-2 and TRBJ2-5 provide the parts outside the CDR3, is EAGVAQSPRYKIIEKRQSVAFWCNPISGHATLYWYQQILGQGPKLLIQFQNNGVVDDSQLPKDRFSAERLKGVDSTLKIQPAKLEDSAVYLCASSYWSGTQETQYFGPGTRLLVL.

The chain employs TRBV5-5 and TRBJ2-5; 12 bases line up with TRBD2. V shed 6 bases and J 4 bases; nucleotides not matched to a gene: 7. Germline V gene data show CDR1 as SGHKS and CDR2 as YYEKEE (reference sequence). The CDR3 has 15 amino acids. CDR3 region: CASTLEGLAGETQYF. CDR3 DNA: TGTGCCAGCACCCTGGAGGGACTAGCGGGAGAGACCCAGTACTTC. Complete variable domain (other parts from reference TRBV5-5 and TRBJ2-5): DAGVTQSPTHLIKTRGQQVTLRCSPISGHKSVSWYQQVLGQGPQFIFQYYEKEERGRGNFPDRFSARQFPNYSSELNVNALLLGDSALYLCASTLEGLAGETQYFGPGTRLLVL.

In nucleotides, the CDR3 is TGTGCCAGCAGAATAATCGCCGGGACTAGCGGCGACTACGAGCAGTACTTC. Amino acid sequence: CASRIIAGTSGDYEQYF. V usage is TRBV2 and J usage is TRBJ2-7; 11 bases align to TRBD2. Germline V gene sequence: CDR1 SNHLY, CDR2 FYNNEI. The V segment lost 6 bases and the J segment 3 bases; nucleotides outside the gene matches: 13. The CDR3 contains 17 residues.

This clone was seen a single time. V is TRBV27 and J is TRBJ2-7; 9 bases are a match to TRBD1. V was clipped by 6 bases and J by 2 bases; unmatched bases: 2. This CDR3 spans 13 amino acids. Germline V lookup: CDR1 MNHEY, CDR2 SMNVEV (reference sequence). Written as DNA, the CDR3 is TGTGCCAGCAGCCGACAGGGGGCCTACGAGCAGTACTTC. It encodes CASSRQGAYEQYF.

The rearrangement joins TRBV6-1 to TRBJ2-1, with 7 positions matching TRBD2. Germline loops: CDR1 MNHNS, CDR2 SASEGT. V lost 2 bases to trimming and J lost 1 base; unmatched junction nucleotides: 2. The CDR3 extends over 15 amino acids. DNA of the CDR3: TGTGCCAGCAGTGAAAAAGCGGGGTCCTACAATGAGCAGTTCTTC. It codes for CASSEKAGSYNEQFF.

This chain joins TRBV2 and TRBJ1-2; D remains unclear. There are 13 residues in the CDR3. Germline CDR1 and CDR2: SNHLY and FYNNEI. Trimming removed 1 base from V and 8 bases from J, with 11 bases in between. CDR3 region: CASSEGNGGGYTF. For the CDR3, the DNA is TGTGCCAGCAGTGAAGGGAACGGAGGCGGCTACACCTTC.

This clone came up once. CDR3 sequence reads: CASSEYVGFDILSPPLHF. In DNA form, the CDR3 reads TGTGCCAGCAGTGAATACGTGGGTTTCGACATCCTCTCTCCACCCCTCCACTTT. The chain uses TRBV25-1 and TRBJ1-6; D is undetermined. V was pared by 0 bases and J by 11 bases, with 23 bases between. The CDR3 consists of 18 residues. Germline-derived CDR1 and CDR2 are MGHDK and SYGVNS.

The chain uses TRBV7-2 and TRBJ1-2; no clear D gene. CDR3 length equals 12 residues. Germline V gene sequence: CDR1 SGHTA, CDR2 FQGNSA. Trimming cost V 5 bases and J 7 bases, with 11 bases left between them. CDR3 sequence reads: CASSLGPIGYTF. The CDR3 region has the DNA TGTGCCAGCAGCCTAGGGCCAATTGGCTACACCTTC.

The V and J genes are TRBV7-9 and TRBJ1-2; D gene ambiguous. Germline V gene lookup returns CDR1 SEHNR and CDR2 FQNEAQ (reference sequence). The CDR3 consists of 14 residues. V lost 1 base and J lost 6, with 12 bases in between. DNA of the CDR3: TGTGCCAGCAGCTTAGGGGAGGGTGTTCATGGCTACACCTTC. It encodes CASSLGEGVHGYTF.

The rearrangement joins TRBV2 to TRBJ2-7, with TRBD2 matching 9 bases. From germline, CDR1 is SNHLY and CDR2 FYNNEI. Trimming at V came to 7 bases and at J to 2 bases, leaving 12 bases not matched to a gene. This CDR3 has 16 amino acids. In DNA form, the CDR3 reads TGTGCCAGCAATACTTTAAGCGGGAGGACTGCCTACGAGCAGTACTTC. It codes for CASNTLSGRTAYEQYF.

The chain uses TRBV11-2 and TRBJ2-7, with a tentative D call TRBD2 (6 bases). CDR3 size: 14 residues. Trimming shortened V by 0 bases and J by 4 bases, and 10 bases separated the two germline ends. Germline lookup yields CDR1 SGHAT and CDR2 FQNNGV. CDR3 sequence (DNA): TGTGCCAGCAGCTTAGAGGTAGCGGAGTACGAGCAGTACTTC. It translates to CASSLEVAEYEQYF.

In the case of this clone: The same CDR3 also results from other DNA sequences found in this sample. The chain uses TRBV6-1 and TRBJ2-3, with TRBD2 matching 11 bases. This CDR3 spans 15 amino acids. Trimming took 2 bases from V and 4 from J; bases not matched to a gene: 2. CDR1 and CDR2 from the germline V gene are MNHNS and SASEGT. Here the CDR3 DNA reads TGTGCCAGCAGTGAACTAGCGGGAGGTGCAGATACGCAGTATTTT. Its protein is CASSELAGGADTQYF.

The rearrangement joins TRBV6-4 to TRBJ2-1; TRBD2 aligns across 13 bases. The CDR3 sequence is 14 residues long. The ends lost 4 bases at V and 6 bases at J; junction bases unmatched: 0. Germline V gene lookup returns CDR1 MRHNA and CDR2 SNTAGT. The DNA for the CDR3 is TGTGCCAGCAGTGGGACTAGCGGGAGCAATGAGCAGTTCTTC. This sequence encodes CASSGTSGSNEQFF.

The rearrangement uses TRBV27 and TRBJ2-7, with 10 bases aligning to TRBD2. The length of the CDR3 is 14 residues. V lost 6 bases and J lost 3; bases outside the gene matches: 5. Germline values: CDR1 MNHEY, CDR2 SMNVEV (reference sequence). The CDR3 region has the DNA TGTGCCAGCAGGTCGACTAGCGGGCACTACGAGCAGTACTTC. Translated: CASRSTSGHYEQYF.

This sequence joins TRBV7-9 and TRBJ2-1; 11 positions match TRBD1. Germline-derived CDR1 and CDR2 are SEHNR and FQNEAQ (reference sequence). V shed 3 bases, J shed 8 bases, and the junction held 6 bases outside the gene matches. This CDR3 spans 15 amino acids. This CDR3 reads CASSFRDRGSDEQFF. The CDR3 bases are TGTGCCAGCAGCTTCCGGGACAGGGGGTCGGATGAGCAGTTCTTC.

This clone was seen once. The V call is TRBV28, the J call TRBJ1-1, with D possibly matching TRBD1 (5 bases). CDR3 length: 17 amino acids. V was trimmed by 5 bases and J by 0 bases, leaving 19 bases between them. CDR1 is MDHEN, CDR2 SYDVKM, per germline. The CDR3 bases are TGTGCCAGCAGTCCCCGGGACCGGGGGTCACTGAACACTGAAGCTTTCTTT. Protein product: CASSPRDRGSLNTEAFF.

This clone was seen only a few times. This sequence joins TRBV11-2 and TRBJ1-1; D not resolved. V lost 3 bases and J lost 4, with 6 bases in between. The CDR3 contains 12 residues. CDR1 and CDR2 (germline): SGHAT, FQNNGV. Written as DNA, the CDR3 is TGTGCCAGCAGCTTCCGGGTCACTGAAGCTTTCTTT. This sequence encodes CASSFRVTEAFF.

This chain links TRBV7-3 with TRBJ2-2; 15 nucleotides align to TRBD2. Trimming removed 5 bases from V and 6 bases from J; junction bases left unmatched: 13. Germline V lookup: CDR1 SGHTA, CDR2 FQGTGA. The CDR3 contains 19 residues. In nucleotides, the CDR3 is TGTGCCAGCAGCAAACGGCCCGGGACTAGCGGGAGGATGGCCGGGGAGCTGTTTTTT. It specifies CASSKRPGTSGRMAGELFF. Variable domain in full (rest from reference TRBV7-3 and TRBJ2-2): GAGVSQTPSNKVTEKGKYVELRCDPISGHTALYWYRQSLGQGPEFLIYFQGTGAADDSGLPNDRFFAVRPEGSVSTLKIQRTERGDSAVYLCASSKRPGTSGRMAGELFFGEGSRLTVL.

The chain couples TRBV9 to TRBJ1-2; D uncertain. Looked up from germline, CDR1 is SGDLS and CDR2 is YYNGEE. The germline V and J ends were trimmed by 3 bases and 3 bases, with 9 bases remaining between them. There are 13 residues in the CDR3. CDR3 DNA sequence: TGTGCCAGCAGCGCCGGGAGGGACTATGGCTACACCTTC. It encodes CASSAGRDYGYTF.

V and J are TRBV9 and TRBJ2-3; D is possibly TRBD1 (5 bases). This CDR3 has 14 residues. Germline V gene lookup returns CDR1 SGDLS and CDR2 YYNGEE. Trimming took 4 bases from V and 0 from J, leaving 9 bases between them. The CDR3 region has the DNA TGTGCCAGCAGCTTGGACAAGAGCACAGATACGCAGTATTTT. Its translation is CASSLDKSTDTQYF. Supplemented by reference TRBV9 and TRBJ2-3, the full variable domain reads DSGVTQTPKHLITATGQRVTLRCSPRSGDLSVYWYQQSLDQGLQFLIQYYNGEERAKGNILERFSAQQFPDLHSELNLSSLELGDSALYFCASSLDKSTDTQYFGPGTRLTVL.